Here is one TCR beta chain with its context. V lost 5 bases, J lost 0 bases, and 7 bases stayed unmatched. The CDR3 runs 17 residues. Germline V lookup: CDR1 MNHEY, CDR2 SMNVEV (reference sequence). Only in-frame clones appear in the TCRdb table, and some are missing; sequencing was by immunoSEQ multiplex PCR. Of about 180,000 clones in the sample, roughly 75% were seen once. The data were obtained in a study of blood T cell repertoires in COVID-19. Sequenced material: peripheral blood. The chain employs TRBV27 and TRBJ2-6; 7 bases are a match to TRBD1. The sequence was obtained from a man in his 70s with active or convalescent COVID-19. The CDR3 region is CASSPRTGTSGANVLTF. CDR3 DNA: TGTGCCAGCAGTCCAAGGACAGGTACCTCTGGGGCCAACGTCCTGACTTTC.